This TCR beta chain was observed in a study of tumour-infiltrating T cells in Burkitt lymphoma. V was clipped by 5 bases and J by 1 base, with 11 bases between them. This CDR3 has 14 amino acids. Germline V CDR1 and CDR2: SGHTA, FQGTGA. This table comes from immunoSEQ multiplex PCR, and its TCRdb copy is limited to in-frame clones, with some not included. The sample lists about 2,500 clones, around four fifths seen once, with less than 6.5% in the top ten. The TCR sequence derives from a human donor with diffuse large B-cell lymphoma. Sequenced material: tumor tissue. The genes are TRBV7-3 and TRBJ1-1, with D possibly matching TRBD1 (6 bases). This CDR3 reads CASSPGTRNTEAFF. The DNA of the CDR3 is TGTGCCAGCAGCCCGGGGACACGGAACACTGAAGCTTTCTTT.